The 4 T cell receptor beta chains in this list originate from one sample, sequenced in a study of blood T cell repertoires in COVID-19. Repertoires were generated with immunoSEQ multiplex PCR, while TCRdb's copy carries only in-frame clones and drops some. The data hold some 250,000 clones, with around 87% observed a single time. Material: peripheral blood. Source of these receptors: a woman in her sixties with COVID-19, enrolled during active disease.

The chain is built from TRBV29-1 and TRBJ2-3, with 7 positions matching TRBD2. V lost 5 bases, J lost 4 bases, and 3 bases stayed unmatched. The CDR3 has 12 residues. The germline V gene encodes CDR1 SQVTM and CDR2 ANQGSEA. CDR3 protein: CSVSGTADTQYF. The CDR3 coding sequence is TGCAGCGTTAGCGGGACGGCAGATACGCAGTATTTT.

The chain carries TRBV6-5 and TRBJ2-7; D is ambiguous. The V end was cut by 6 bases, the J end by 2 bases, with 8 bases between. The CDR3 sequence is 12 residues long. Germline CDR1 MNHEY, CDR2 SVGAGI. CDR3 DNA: TGTGCCAGCAGCGTCTCTACCTACGAGCAGTACTTC. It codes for CASSVSTYEQYF.

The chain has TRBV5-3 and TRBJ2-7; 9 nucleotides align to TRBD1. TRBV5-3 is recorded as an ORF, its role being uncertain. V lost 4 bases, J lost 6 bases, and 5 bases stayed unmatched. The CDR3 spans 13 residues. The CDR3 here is CARSTGTGSEQYF. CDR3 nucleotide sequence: TGTGCCAGAAGCACCGGGACAGGGTCCGAGCAGTACTTC.

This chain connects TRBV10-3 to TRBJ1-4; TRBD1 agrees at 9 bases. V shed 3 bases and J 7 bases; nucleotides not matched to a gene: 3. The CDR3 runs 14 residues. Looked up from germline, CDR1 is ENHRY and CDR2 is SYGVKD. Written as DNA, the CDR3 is TGTGCCATCAGTGAACAGGGGGCTCGTGAAAAACTGTTTTTT. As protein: CAISEQGAREKLFF.